This TCR beta chain stems from a study of CD8 T cells in ankylosing spondylitis. Overall study findings and caveats: Prior work had noted some motif variants in reactive arthritis blood and synovial fluid. The authors found the disease-linked clones to be CD8+ and relatively rare in peripheral blood.

V was clipped by 4 bases and J by 4 bases; unmatched bases: 5. The CDR3 totals 14 residues. Germline lookup yields CDR1 SGHRS and CDR2 YFSETQ. In making TCR beta libraries, quantitative 5'-RACE with molecular barcodes was used. Each CDR3 protein gets one entry after TCRdb re-called the 5' RACE reads with MiXCR. Here the sample spans hundreds of thousands of distinct CDR3 sequences, roughly 8.6% being singletons. This clonotype was counted many times. No antigen is known for it. The specimen was blood, either unsorted or a sorted T cell fraction (not recorded which). This TCR came from a male donor with ankylosing spondylitis or in good health (not recorded which). The rearrangement uses TRBV5-1 and TRBJ2-7; 10 bases align to TRBD1. This CDR3 reads CASSMGTGEYEQYF. The CDR3 DNA sequence: TGCGCCAGCAGCATGGGGACAGGGGAATACGAGCAGTACTTC.